Shown below are 20 T cell receptor beta chains from a single sample sequenced in a study of regulatory T cells in long-lasting Graves disease (dated by TCRdb to 2020 to 2023). The receptor library was made with multiplex PCR. The sequencer listed for this sample is Illumina HiSeq 4000. CDR3 regions were amplified by Arm-PCR with iRepertoire HTBI primers to construct TCR beta libraries. In-frame beta chains were kept once TCRdb had trimmed the public reads at Q25 with fastp and called clones with MiXCR. Rows matching on CDR3 protein sequence are summarized as one entry with the most common DNA and genes. In this sample the table shows 520,000 or so distinct CDR3 sequences, 12% of which occur a single time. In total, the top ten clones hold about 8.9% of the sample. The time point label on this specimen signifies: newly diagnosed GD, antithyroid drugs for less than 3 months. For both TCR sequencing and RNA sequencing, RNA was extracted from PBMCs using TRIzol.

These data also featured in a second study, about T cells in Graves' hyperthyroidism and ophthalmopathy.

Sequenced material: peripheral blood mononuclear cells (PBMCs), taken at new diagnosis, from a patient treated with antithyroid drugs. The origin of the receptors is a woman aged 30 to 39 with Graves disease. Donor details come from another sample of the same person, matched by shared clones.

This clonotype came up many times. The chain joins TRBV29-1 to TRBJ1-1, with TRBD1 identical over 7 bases. The germline gives CDR1 SQVTM, CDR2 ANQGSEA. This CDR3 comprises 13 residues. With V trimmed by 5 bases and J by 1 base, 4 bases remained unmatched. The CDR3 nucleotides are TGCAGCGTTCGACAGGGTCCGAACACTGAAGCTTTCTTT. This codes for CSVRQGPNTEAFF.

In its sample, this clonotype was seen many times. The V gene is TRBV6-1, the J gene TRBJ1-2; a weak D match, TRBD1 (5 bases). Trimming left V 5 bases short and J 3 bases short, with 10 bases between. The germline CDR1 and CDR2 sequences are MNHNS and SASEGT. The CDR3 runs 13 residues. The CDR3 region has the DNA TGTGCCAGCAGTAATCAGGGAGACTATGGCTACACCTTC. Its protein product is CASSNQGDYGYTF.

The chain links TRBV20-1 to TRBJ2-1, with 8 bases matching TRBD2. CDR3 length: 16 residues. Germline CDR1 and CDR2: DFQATT and SNEGSKA (reference sequence). The V gene end was trimmed by 3 bases and the J gene end by 8 bases; junction bases not matched to a gene: 15. The CDR3 coding sequence is TGCAGTGCTAGGGTAGCTTCCGGGAGGGCCCCAGATGAGCAGTTCTTC. Translated: CSARVASGRAPDEQFF.

There are many counts of this clonotype. The V and J genes are TRBV20-1 and TRBJ2-1, with a tentative D call TRBD1 (6 bases). CDR1 DFQATT and CDR2 SNEGSKA come from the germline V gene (reference sequence). The CDR3 extends over 17 amino acids. Trimming left V 0 bases short and J 0 bases short, with 15 bases between. CDR3 DNA sequence: TGCAGTGCTAGAGAGTCGGGCGGACAGACCTCCTACAATGAGCAGTTCTTC. Translation gives CSARESGGQTSYNEQFF.

Ten or more counts support this clonotype. The chain joins TRBV7-2 to TRBJ2-3, with D hard to call. Germline assignment: CDR1 SGHTA and CDR2 FQGNSA. CDR3 length: 16 residues. V was clipped by 2 bases and J by 0 bases, with 12 bases between them. In nucleotides, the CDR3 is TGTGCCAGCAGCTTAAGGTTTGACACTAGCACAGATACGCAGTATTTT. Protein product: CASSLRFDTSTDTQYF.

At least ten counts were recorded for this clonotype. The J gene is TRBJ2-7, the V gene TRBV28, with 9 nucleotides matching TRBD1. The germline gives CDR1 MDHEN, CDR2 SYDVKM. The V and J ends lost 7 bases and 3 bases, in that order; junction bases with no gene match: 4. The CDR3 covers 13 residues. The CDR3 region has the DNA TGTGCCAGCACCCGACAGGGGGGCTACGAGCAGTACTTC. Protein product: CASTRQGGYEQYF. The full variable domain, its missing parts supplied by reference TRBV28 and TRBJ2-7, is DVKVTQSSRYLVKRTGEKVFLECVQDMDHENMFWYRQDPGLGLRLIYFSYDVKMKEKGDIPEGYSVSREKKERFSLILESASTNQTSMYLCASTRQGGYEQYFGPGTRLTVT.

At least ten counts were recorded for this clonotype. The V and J genes are TRBV10-3 and TRBJ1-1; D is undetermined. The germline CDR1 and CDR2 sequences are ENHRY and SYGVKD. The ends were cut back, 0 bases at V and 1 base at J, with 6 bases in the middle. CDR3 size: 14 residues. CDR3 in amino acids: CAISESDGNTEAFF. DNA of the CDR3: TGTGCCATCAGTGAGTCTGATGGGAACACTGAAGCTTTCTTT.

This clonotype was counted many times. J is TRBJ1-1 and V is TRBV12-3 or TRBV12-4, with D unclear. This CDR3 spans 13 amino acids. The V and J ends lost 5 bases and 0 bases respectively, with 7 bases between them. In nucleotides, the CDR3 is TGTGCCAGCAGTAATCGGATGAACACTGAAGCTTTCTTT. Encoded protein: CASSNRMNTEAFF.

This clonotype was seen only a few times. V gene TRBV27 combines with J gene TRBJ2-7; TRBD2 matches 9 bases. With V trimmed by 3 bases and J by 7 bases, 4 bases remained unmatched. The CDR3 runs 13 residues. The germline gives CDR1 MNHEY, CDR2 SMNVEV (reference sequence). The CDR3 region is CASSFVSGREQYF. The CDR3, as DNA: TGTGCCAGCAGTTTTGTTAGCGGGAGAGAGCAGTACTTC.

At least ten counts were recorded for this clonotype. This sequence joins TRBV7-2 and TRBJ2-3; D might be TRBD2 (5 bases). Trimming took off 4 bases at V and 8 bases at J, with 16 bases between the two ends. The CDR3 totals 14 residues. Germline CDR1 SGHTA, CDR2 FQGNSA. In DNA form, the CDR3 reads TGTGCCAGCAGCTCACGGGGAGCCCCAGGTACGCAGTATTTT. Protein sequence: CASSSRGAPGTQYF.

This clonotype was observed at least ten times. V is TRBV2 and J is TRBJ2-7, with D tentatively TRBD1 (5 bases). The ends were cut back, 6 bases at V and 1 base at J, with 10 bases in the middle. The germline CDR1 and CDR2 sequences are SNHLY and FYNNEI. The CDR3 covers 13 residues. DNA of the CDR3: TGTGCCAGCAGCTACGACAGATCCTACGAGCAGTACTTC. Amino acids: CASSYDRSYEQYF.

This clonotype occurred many times. This chain uses TRBV2 with TRBJ2-7, with TRBD1 identical over 7 bases. V gave up 10 bases and J gave up 5 bases; unmatched junction bases: 5. The length of the CDR3 is 11 residues. Germline loops: CDR1 SNHLY, CDR2 FYNNEI. Written as DNA, the CDR3 is TGTGCCATCCGACAGGGTAACGAGCAGTACTTC. Translated, it gives CAIRQGNEQYF.

This clonotype was recorded at least ten times. The chain links TRBV19 to TRBJ2-5, with 12 bases identical to TRBD2. CDR3 length equals 15 residues. V was pared by 6 bases and J by 9 bases, with 11 bases of the junction left unmatched. Germline CDR1 LNHDA, CDR2 SQIVND (reference sequence). The CDR3 DNA reads TGTGCCAGTAGCCCTACTGGACTAGCGGGAAGGCCCCAGTACTTC. Translated: CASSPTGLAGRPQYF.

Ten or more counts support this clonotype. This chain connects TRBV24-1 to TRBJ1-5; D is uncertain. The germline CDR1 and CDR2 sequences are KGHDR and SFDVKD. This CDR3 region has 15 residues. V lost 5 bases to trimming and J lost 2 bases, with 12 bases between them. For the CDR3, the DNA is TGTGCCACCAGTGCCGGTGGGCTTCGCAATCAGCCCCAGCATTTT. Its translation is CATSAGGLRNQPQHF.

This clonotype was detected ten times or more. The chain employs TRBV20-1 and TRBJ1-6; 7 nucleotides align to TRBD1. The junction had 4 bases not matched to a gene; V was cut back by 3 bases and J by 5 bases. Looked up from germline, CDR1 is DFQATT and CDR2 is SNEGSKA (reference sequence). This CDR3 has 14 residues. The CDR3 loop reads CSASRGGHNSPLHF. The CDR3 DNA is TGCAGTGCTAGCAGGGGGGGGCATAATTCACCCCTCCACTTT.

This clonotype appeared many times. V gene TRBV11-2 combines with J gene TRBJ2-1, with 7 nucleotides matching TRBD1. The length of the CDR3 is 16 residues. Germline CDR1 is SGHAT and CDR2 is FQNNGV. V was pared by 6 bases and J by 0 bases, with 8 bases of the junction left unmatched. The CDR3, as DNA: TGTGCCAGCAGTCCCCCGACAGGGAACTCCTACAATGAGCAGTTCTTC. Translation: CASSPPTGNSYNEQFF.

This clonotype was observed at least ten times. V gene TRBV15 combines with J gene TRBJ1-1; D uncertain. The CDR3 contains 15 residues. Trimming removed 4 bases from V and 0 bases from J, with 12 bases in between. CDR1 and CDR2 (germline): LNHNV, YYDKDF (reference sequence). The CDR3 reads CATSNPKALNTEAFF. The CDR3 DNA sequence: TGTGCCACCAGCAACCCGAAGGCCTTGAACACTGAAGCTTTCTTT.

This clonotype was recorded a few times. J is TRBJ1-1 and V is TRBV4-2, with TRBD1 as a possible D gene (5 bases). Germline CDR1 reads LGHNA; CDR2 reads YNFKEQ. The V gene lost 3 bases and the J gene lost 6 bases, with 11 bases spanning the gap. The CDR3 is 13 residues long. The CDR3 protein is CASSHPGIPEAFF. The CDR3 DNA is TGTGCCAGCAGCCATCCAGGGATCCCTGAAGCTTTCTTT.

This clonotype was observed a handful of times. The gene calls are TRBV6-2 or TRBV6-3 and TRBJ1-1, with 7 positions matching TRBD1. J was trimmed by 11 bases and V by 4 bases; bases with no gene match: 10. Germline CDR1 and CDR2: MNHEY and SVGEGT. The CDR3 length is 13 residues. For the CDR3, the DNA is TGTGCCAGCAGTTCCGGGCAGGGGGTGCGTGCTTTCTTT. Its translation: CASSSGQGVRAFF.

This clonotype was seen more than once but under ten times. The rearrangement joins TRBV4-3 to TRBJ2-2; 11 bases match TRBD2. CDR1 LGHNA and CDR2 YSLEER come from the germline V gene. V trimming: 6 bases; J trimming: 6 bases; junction bases outside the gene matches: 6. CDR3 length equals 15 residues. The CDR3 spells CASRAGLAAPGELFF. DNA of the CDR3: TGCGCCAGCAGGGCGGGACTAGCGGCCCCCGGGGAGCTGTTTTTT.